This T cell receptor (beta chain) was identified in a study of blood T cells in healthy people across ages. Regarding the study as a whole: Bulk PBMC profiling left naive and antigen-experienced comparisons inconclusive.

Alongside a J-beta primer mix, a sample-barcoded 5' primer served in a second PCR lasting roughly 7 to 12 cycles. Every cDNA molecule bore a tag from a template-switch adaptor containing 12 random nucleotides. MiXCR was run by TCRdb on the 5' RACE reads, yielding one entry per CDR3 protein. Of about 670,000 distinct CDR3 sequences detected, approximately 40% appear once; the ten largest clones hold around 32%. The CDR3 is 14 residues long. The germline V gene encodes CDR1 SGDLS and CDR2 YYNGEE. On this clonotype itself: Its specificity is unknown.

The sample comprised blood. The sequence came from a man aged 80 or over in good health. This chain links TRBV9 with TRBJ2-5; D uncertain. The J call may be mistaken, given a closer DNA end match to TRBJ2-7. In DNA, the CDR3 is TGTGCCAGCAGCGTAGAGTGGTACCCACACGAGCAGTACTTC. It codes for CASSVEWYPHEQYF.